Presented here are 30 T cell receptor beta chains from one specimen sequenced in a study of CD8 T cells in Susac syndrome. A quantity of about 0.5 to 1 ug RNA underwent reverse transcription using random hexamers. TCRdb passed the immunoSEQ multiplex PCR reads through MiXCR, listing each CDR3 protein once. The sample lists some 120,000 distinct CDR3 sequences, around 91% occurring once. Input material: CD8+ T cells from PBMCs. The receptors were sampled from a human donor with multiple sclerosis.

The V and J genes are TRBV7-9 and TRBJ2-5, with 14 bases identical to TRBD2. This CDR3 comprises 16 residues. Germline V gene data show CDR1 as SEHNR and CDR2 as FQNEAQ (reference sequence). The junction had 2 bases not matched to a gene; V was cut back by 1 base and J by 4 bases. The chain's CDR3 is CASSLVTSGRGETQYF. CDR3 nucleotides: TGTGCCAGCAGCTTAGTGACTAGCGGGAGGGGAGAGACCCAGTACTTC.

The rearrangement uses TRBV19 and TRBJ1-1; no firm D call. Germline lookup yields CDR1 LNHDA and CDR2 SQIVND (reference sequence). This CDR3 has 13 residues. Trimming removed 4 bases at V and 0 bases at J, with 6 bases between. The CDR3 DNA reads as TGTGCCAGTAGTAGCCTCTTGAACACTGAAGCTTTCTTT. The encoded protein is CASSSLLNTEAFF.

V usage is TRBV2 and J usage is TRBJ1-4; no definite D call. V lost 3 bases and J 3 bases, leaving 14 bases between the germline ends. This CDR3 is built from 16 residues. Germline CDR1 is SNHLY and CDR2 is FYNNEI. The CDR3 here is CASSDLFGRANEKLFF. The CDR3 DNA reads TGTGCCAGCAGTGATTTGTTTGGGCGGGCTAATGAAAAACTGTTTTTT.

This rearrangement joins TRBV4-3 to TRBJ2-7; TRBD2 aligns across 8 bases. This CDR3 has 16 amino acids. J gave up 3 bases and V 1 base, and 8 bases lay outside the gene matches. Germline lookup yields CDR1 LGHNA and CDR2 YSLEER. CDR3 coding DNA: TGCGCCAGCAGCCAAGTGGCGGATAGCGGGATCTACGAGCAGTACTTC. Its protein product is CASSQVADSGIYEQYF.

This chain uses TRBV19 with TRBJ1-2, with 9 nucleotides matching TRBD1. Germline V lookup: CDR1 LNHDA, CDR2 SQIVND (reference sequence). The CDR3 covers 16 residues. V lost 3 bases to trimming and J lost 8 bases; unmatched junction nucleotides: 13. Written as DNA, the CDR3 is TGTGCCAGTAGTATTTTCGGGACAGGGACCGCTAGGGGCTACACCTTC. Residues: CASSIFGTGTARGYTF.

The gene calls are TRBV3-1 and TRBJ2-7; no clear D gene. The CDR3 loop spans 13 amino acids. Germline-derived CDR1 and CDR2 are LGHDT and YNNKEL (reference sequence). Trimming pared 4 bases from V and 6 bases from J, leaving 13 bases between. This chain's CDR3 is CASSLSAAREQYF. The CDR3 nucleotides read TGTGCCAGCAGCCTTTCGGCCGCACGCGAGCAGTACTTC.

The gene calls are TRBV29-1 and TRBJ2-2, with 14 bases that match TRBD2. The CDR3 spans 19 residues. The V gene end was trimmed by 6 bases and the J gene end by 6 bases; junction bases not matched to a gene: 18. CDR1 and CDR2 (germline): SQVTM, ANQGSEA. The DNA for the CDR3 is TGCAGCGTCCCAAATCCGGGACTAGCGGGAGTAGGTTGGGCCGGGGAGCTGTTTTTT. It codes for CSVPNPGLAGVGWAGELFF.

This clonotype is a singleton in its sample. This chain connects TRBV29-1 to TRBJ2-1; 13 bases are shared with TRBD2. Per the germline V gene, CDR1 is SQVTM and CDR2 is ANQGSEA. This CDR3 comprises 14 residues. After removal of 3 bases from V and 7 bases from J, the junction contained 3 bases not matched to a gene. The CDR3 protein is CSVETSGRTNEQFF. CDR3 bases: TGCAGCGTTGAGACTAGCGGGAGGACTAATGAGCAGTTCTTC.

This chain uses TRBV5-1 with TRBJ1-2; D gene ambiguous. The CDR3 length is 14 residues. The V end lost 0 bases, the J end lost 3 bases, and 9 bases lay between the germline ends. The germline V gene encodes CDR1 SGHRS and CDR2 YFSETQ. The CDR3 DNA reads TGCGCCAGCAGCTTGGAGGGTTTAGACTATGGCTACACCTTC. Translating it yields CASSLEGLDYGYTF.

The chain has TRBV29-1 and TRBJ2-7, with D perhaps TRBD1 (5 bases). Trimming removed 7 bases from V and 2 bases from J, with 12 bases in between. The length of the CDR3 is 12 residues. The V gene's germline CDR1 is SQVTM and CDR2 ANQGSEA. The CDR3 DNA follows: TGCAGCGGGGTTGACAGTCCCTACGAGCAGTACTTC. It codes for CSGVDSPYEQYF.

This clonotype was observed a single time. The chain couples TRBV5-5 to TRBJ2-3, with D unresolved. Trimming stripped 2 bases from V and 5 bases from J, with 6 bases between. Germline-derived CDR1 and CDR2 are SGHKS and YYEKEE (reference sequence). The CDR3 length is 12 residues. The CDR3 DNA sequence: TGTGCCAGCAGCTTACACGAAGATACGCAGTATTTT. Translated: CASSLHEDTQYF. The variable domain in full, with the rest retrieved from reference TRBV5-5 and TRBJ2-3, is DAGVTQSPTHLIKTRGQQVTLRCSPISGHKSVSWYQQVLGQGPQFIFQYYEKEERGRGNFPDRFSARQFPNYSSELNVNALLLGDSALYLCASSLHEDTQYFGPGTRLTVL.

The CDR3 region has the DNA TGTGCCAGCAGTTTACGGGGCGCGGGCGGGGAGCTGTTTTTT. As protein: CASSLRGAGGELFF. This chain joins TRBV28 and TRBJ2-2, with D perhaps being TRBD1 or TRBD2 (5 bases each). CDR1 is MDHEN and CDR2 is SYDVKM in the germline V gene. Trimming took off 2 bases at V and 7 bases at J, with 11 bases between the two ends. This CDR3 is built from 14 residues. Supplemented by reference TRBV28 and TRBJ2-2, the full variable domain reads DVKVTQSSRYLVKRTGEKVFLECVQDMDHENMFWYRQDPGLGLRLIYFSYDVKMKEKGDIPEGYSVSREKKERFSLILESASTNQTSMYLCASSLRGAGGELFFGEGSRLTVL.

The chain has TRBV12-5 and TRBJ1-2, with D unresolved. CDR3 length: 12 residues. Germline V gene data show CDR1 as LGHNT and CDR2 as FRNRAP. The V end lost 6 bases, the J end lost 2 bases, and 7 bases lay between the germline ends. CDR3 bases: TGTGCTAGTGGGGAGGTAAACTATGGCTACACCTTC. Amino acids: CASGEVNYGYTF. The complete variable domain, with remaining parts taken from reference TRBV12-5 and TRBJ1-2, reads DARVTQTPRHKVTEMGQEVTMRCQPILGHNTVFWYRQTMMQGLELLAYFRNRAPLDDSGMPKDRFSAEMPDATLATLKIQPSEPRDSAVYFCASGEVNYGYTFGSGTRLTVV.

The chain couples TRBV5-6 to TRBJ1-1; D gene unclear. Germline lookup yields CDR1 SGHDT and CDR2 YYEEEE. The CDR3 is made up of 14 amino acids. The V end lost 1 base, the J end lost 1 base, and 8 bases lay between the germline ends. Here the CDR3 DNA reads TGTGCCAGCAGCTTGTGGGTAGGGAACACTGAAGCTTTCTTT. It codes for CASSLWVGNTEAFF.

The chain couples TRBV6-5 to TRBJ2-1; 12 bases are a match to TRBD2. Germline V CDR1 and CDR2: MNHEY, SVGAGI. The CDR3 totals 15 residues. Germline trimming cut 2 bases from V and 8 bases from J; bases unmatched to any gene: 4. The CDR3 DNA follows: TGTGCCAGCAGTTACCAAGCTAGCGGGAGGGATGAGCAGTTCTTC. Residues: CASSYQASGRDEQFF.

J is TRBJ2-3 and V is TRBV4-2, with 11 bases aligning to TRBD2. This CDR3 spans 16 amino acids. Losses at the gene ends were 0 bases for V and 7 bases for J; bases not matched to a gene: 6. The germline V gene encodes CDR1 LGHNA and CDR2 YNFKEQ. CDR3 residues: CASSQEEGTSGHTQYF. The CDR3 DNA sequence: TGTGCCAGCAGCCAAGAAGAGGGGACTAGCGGCCATACGCAGTATTTT.

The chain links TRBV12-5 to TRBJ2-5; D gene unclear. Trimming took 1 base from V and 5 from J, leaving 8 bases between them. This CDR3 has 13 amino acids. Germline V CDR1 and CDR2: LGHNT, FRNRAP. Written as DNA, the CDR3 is TGTGCTAGTGGTTTGGCACTGGCCGAGACCCAGTACTTC. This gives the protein CASGLALAETQYF. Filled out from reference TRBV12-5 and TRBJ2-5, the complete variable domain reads DARVTQTPRHKVTEMGQEVTMRCQPILGHNTVFWYRQTMMQGLELLAYFRNRAPLDDSGMPKDRFSAEMPDATLATLKIQPSEPRDSAVYFCASGLALAETQYFGPGTRLLVL.

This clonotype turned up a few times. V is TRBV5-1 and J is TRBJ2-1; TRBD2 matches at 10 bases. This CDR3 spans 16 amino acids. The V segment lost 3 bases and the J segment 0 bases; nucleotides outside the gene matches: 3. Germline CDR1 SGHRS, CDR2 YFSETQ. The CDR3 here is CASSSRLAGSYNEQFF. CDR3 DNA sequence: TGCGCCAGCAGCTCTAGACTAGCGGGCTCCTACAATGAGCAGTTCTTC.

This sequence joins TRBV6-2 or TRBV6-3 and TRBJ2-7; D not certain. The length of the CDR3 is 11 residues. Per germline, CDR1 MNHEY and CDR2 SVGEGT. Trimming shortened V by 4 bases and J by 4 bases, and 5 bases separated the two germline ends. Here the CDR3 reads CASSLMYEQYF. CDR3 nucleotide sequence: TGTGCCAGCAGTTTAATGTACGAGCAGTACTTC.

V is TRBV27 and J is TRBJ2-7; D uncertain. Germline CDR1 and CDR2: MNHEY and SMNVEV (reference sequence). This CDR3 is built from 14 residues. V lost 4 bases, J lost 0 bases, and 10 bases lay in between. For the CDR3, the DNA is TGTGCCAGCAGTTATGCCCGGGCCTCCTACGAGCAGTACTTC. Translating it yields CASSYARASYEQYF.

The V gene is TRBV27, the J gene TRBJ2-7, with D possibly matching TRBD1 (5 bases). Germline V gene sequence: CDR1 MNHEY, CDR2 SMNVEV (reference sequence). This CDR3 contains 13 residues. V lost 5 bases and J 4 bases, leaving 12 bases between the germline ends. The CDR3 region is CASSADKEYEQYF. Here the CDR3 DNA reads TGTGCCAGCAGTGCGGACAAGGAATACGAGCAGTACTTC.

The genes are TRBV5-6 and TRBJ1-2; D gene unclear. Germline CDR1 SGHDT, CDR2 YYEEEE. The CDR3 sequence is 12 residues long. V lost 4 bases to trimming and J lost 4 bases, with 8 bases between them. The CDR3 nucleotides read TGTGCCAGCAGCCCCTCAGGCTATGGCTACACCTTC. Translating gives CASSPSGYGYTF.

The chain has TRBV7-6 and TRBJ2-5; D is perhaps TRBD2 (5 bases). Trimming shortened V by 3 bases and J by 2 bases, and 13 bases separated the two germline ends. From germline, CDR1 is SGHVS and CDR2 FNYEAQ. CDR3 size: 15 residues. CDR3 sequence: CASSFLSGTQETQYF. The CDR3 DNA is TGTGCCAGCAGCTTTCTCAGCGGAACTCAAGAGACCCAGTACTTC.

CDR3 sequence: CASSFLGPNQPQHF. The CDR3 DNA reads TGTGCCAGCAGTTTTCTGGGACCCAATCAGCCCCAGCATTTT. The chain combines TRBV12-3 or TRBV12-4 with TRBJ1-5, with a possible D match to TRBD1 (5 bases). Trimming shortened V by 3 bases and J by 3 bases, and 9 bases separated the two germline ends. The CDR3 loop spans 14 amino acids.

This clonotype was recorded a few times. CDR3 residues: CASSFAETQYF. CDR3 sequence (DNA): TGTGCCAGCAGTTTTGCAGAGACCCAGTACTTC. This chain uses TRBV27 with TRBJ2-5; D not resolved. The V and J ends lost 3 bases and 4 bases respectively, with 3 bases between them. The CDR3 has 11 amino acids. Germline loops: CDR1 MNHEY, CDR2 SMNVEV (reference sequence).

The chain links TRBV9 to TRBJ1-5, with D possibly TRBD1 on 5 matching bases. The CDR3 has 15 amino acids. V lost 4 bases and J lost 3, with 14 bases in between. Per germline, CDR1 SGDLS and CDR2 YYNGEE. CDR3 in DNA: TGTGCCAGCAGCTCTACGACAGAGTTCAATCAGCCCCAGCATTTT. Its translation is CASSSTTEFNQPQHF.

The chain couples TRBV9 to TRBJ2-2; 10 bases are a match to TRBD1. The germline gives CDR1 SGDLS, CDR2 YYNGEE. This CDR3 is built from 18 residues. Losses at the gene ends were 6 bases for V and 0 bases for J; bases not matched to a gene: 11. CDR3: CASTYSPGQGTNTGELFF. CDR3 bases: TGTGCCAGCACCTACTCACCGGGACAGGGGACGAACACCGGGGAGCTGTTTTTT.

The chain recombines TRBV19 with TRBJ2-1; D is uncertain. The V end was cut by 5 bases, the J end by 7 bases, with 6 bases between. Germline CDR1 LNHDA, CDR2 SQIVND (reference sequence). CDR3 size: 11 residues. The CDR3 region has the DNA TGTGCCAGTAGTTCGCCTAATGAGCAGTTCTTC. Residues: CASSSPNEQFF. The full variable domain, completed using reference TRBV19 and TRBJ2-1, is DGGITQSPKYLFRKEGQNVTLSCEQNLNHDAMYWYRQDPGQGLRLIYYSQIVNDFQKGDIAEGYSVSREKKESFPLTVTSAQKNPTAFYLCASSSPNEQFFGPGTRLTVL.

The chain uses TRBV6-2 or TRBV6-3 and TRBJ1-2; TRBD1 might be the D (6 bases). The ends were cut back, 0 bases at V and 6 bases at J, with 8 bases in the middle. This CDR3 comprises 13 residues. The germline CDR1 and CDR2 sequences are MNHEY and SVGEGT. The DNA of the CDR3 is TGTGCCAGCAGTTACTCGAAGGGGGATGGCTACACCTTC. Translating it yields CASSYSKGDGYTF.

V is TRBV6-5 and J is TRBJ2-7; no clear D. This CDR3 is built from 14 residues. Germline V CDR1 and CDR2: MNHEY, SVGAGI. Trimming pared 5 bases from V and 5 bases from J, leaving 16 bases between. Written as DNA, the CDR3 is TGTGCCAGCAGTGACACAAGCGAGCCTGACGAGCAGTACTTC. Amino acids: CASSDTSEPDEQYF.